This T cell receptor beta chain was retrieved from a study of CD8 T cells in ankylosing spondylitis. Overall study results and limits: Disease-linked clones were found to be CD8+ and relatively rare in peripheral blood. It appeared that ankylosing spondylitis blood was characterized by a TCR beta motif of about eight highly homologous variants. Earlier studies detected some motif variants in reactive arthritis synovial fluid and blood.

This clonotype was counted ten times or more. The antigen remains undetermined. This CDR3 has 15 amino acids. Germline lookup yields CDR1 SGHVS and CDR2 FQNEAQ. Germline trimming cut 5 bases from V and 3 bases from J; bases unmatched to any gene: 6. Quantitative barcoded 5'-RACE was used to prepare TCR beta libraries. TCRdb recomputed calls from the 5' RACE reads with MiXCR, one row per CDR3 protein. The table has around 130,000 distinct CDR3 sequences, 9.3% seen once. J is TRBJ2-2 and V is TRBV7-8; 7 positions agree with TRBD2. Input material: blood, either unsorted or a sorted T cell fraction (not recorded which). The clonotype comes from a male donor with ankylosing spondylitis or in good health (not recorded which). The CDR3 is CASSRASGYTGELFF. The CDR3 DNA is TGTGCCAGCAGCCGGGCTAGCGGATACACCGGGGAGCTGTTTTTT.